This is a list of T cell receptor beta chains from one sample in a study of OX40 agonist ivuxolimab in advanced cancers. Clones were sequenced by immunoSEQ multiplex PCR, and TCRdb holds only the in-frame ones, with some missing. The sample has 55,000 to 80,000 clones; around 81% are singletons. The sequencing used CD4+ or CD8+ T cells sorted from blood, collected in a trial of the OX40 agonist ivuxolimab. The receptors stem from an adult with an advanced solid tumor such as melanoma, head and neck, liver or kidney cancer. CDR3s include the opening cysteine and the closing phenylalanine or tryptophan. A D gene is named only where the DNA matches it firmly. Clone size is shown for a subset of rows, as once, few, many or a class of expanded clone.

abundance	v_gene	j_gene	d_gene	CDR3aa	CDR3nt
-	TRBV6-1	TRBJ2-5	-	CASSEAETQYF	TGTGCCAGCTCAGAGGCAGAGACCCAGTACTTC
-	TRBV6-5	TRBJ2-7	-	CASRLSSYEQYF	TGTGCCAGCAGACTAAGCTCCTACGAGCAGTACTTC
once	TRBV11-2	TRBJ1-2	-	CASSARSGTLAGYTF	TGTGCCAGCAGCGCCAGATCCGGGACCCTAGCGGGCTACACCTTC
-	TRBV6-6	TRBJ1-3	-	CASSPRRDSGNTIYF	TGTGCCAGCAGCCCTAGACGGGACTCTGGAAACACCATATATTTT
-	TRBV7-8	TRBJ2-1	TRBD2	CASSLASGGARSSYNEQFF	TGTGCCAGCAGCTTAGCTAGCGGGGGGGCTAGGAGCTCCTACAATGAGCAGTTCTTC
few	TRBV2	TRBJ1-6	TRBD1	CASRRGQGWEPLHF	TGTGCCAGCAGGAGGGGACAGGGATGGGAACCCCTCCACTTT
-	TRBV10-3	TRBJ2-5	-	CAISEGEETQYF	TGTGCCATCAGTGAAGGGGAAGAGACCCAGTACTTC
-	TRBV30	TRBJ1-1	-	CAWSVQVKGTAFF	TGTGCCTGGAGTGTACAGGTGAAGGGAACAGCTTTCTTT
-	TRBV19	TRBJ2-2	-	CASSIRGPGTGELFF	TGTGCCAGTAGTATAAGGGGCCCAGGGACCGGGGAGCTGTTTTTT
-	TRBV14	TRBJ1-2	-	CASSQVGVSWENYGYTF	TGTGCCAGCAGCCAAGTTGGGGTTTCTTGGGAGAACTATGGCTACACCTTC
-	TRBV5-1	TRBJ2-5	-	CASRLTGLKETQYF	TGCGCCAGCAGGCTGACAGGTCTTAAAGAGACCCAGTACTTC
-	TRBV19	TRBJ1-5	-	CASSPGGKMQPQHF	TGTGCCAGTTCCCCCGGGGGGAAAATGCAGCCCCAGCATTTT
few	TRBV5-4	TRBJ2-2	-	CASSSGVGELFF	TGTGCCAGCAGCTCAGGGGTCGGGGAGCTGTTTTTT
-	TRBV5-4	TRBJ2-6	-	CASSFFSGANVLTF	TGTGCCAGCAGCTTTTTTTCTGGGGCCAACGTCCTGACTTTC
once	TRBV10-3	TRBJ2-1	-	CAISEGGYNEQFF	TGTGCCATCAGTGAGGGAGGGTACAATGAGCAGTTCTTC
-	TRBV6-1	TRBJ1-2	-	CASSEFGLGIYGYTF	TGTGCCAGCAGTGAGTTCGGTCTGGGGATCTATGGCTACACCTTC
-	TRBV5-5	TRBJ1-2	-	CASSLMNGYTF	TGTGCCAGCAGCTTGATGAATGGCTACACCTTC
-	TRBV6-6	TRBJ1-6	TRBD1	CASSSASGTDVSPLHF	TGTGCCAGCAGTTCCGCCTCCGGGACAGACGTTTCACCCCTCCACTTT
-	TRBV6-6	TRBJ1-2	-	CASRDSLDGYTF	TGTGCCAGCAGAGACTCCTTGGATGGCTACACCTTC
-	TRBV5-1	TRBJ2-3	TRBD2	CASSSSLAGRTDTQYF	TGCGCCAGCAGCTCTTCCTTAGCGGGACGGACAGATACGCAGTATTTT
once	TRBV7-6	TRBJ1-1	-	CASSLGQSRDEAFF	TGTGCCAGCAGCTTAGGGCAAAGCAGGGATGAAGCTTTCTTT
-	TRBV30	TRBJ1-2	-	CAWSVLGRGVYGYTF	TGTGCCTGGAGTGTTTTGGGGCGAGGGGTCTATGGCTACACCTTC
-	TRBV6-4	TRBJ1-5	-	CASSEERLSLQHF	TGTGCCAGCAGTGAGGAACGCCTTTCGCTCCAGCATTTT
once	TRBV5-1	TRBJ2-7	TRBD1	CASSDRGLHEQYF	TGCGCCAGCAGCGACAGGGGGTTACACGAGCAGTACTTC
-	TRBV5-4	TRBJ1-2	-	CASSTRGAGGYTF	TGTGCCAGCAGCACCCGCGGGGCGGGTGGCTACACCTTC
-	TRBV5-8	TRBJ2-1	-	CASRTTARYLNEQFF	TGTGCCAGCAGGACAACAGCAAGATACCTCAATGAGCAGTTCTTC
-	TRBV5-1	TRBJ2-5	-	CASRTGSQETQYF	TGCGCCAGCAGAACCGGGTCCCAAGAGACCCAGTACTTC
once	TRBV5-4	TRBJ1-2	-	CASSLLSLDSYGYTF	TGTGCCAGCAGCTTGTTGTCACTAGATAGCTATGGCTACACCTTC
few	TRBV5-4	TRBJ1-1	TRBD1	CASRGQGASFTEAFF	TGTGCCAGCAGGGGACAGGGGGCGTCTTTCACTGAAGCTTTCTTT
-	TRBV2	TRBJ1-1	-	CASAGGAGTEAFF	TGTGCCAGCGCCGGAGGGGCGGGCACTGAAGCTTTCTTT
-	TRBV5-1	TRBJ2-7	TRBD1	CASSLGQQMGYEQYF	TGCGCCAGCAGCCTGGGACAGCAGATGGGCTACGAGCAGTACTTC
-	TRBV7-2	TRBJ1-4	-	CASTRGGGGHEKLFF	TGTGCCAGCACCCGTGGAGGCGGAGGTCATGAAAAACTGTTTTTT
-	TRBV29-1	TRBJ2-2	TRBD1	CSVGLGTGGTGELFF	TGCAGCGTTGGTCTCGGGACAGGGGGAACCGGGGAGCTGTTTTTT
-	TRBV9	TRBJ1-3	-	CASSVGGGNTIYF	TGTGCCAGCAGCGTCGGGGGCGGAAACACCATATATTTT
-	TRBV7-2	TRBJ2-7	TRBD1	CASSLDAGTAYEQYF	TGTGCCAGCAGCTTAGACGCAGGGACAGCCTACGAGCAGTACTTC
-	TRBV5-1	TRBJ1-2	-	CASSFSLSYGYTF	TGCGCCAGCAGCTTCAGTCTCTCCTATGGCTACACCTTC
-	TRBV19	TRBJ1-2	-	CASSIVDGTYGYTF	TGTGCCAGTAGTATCGTGGATGGAACCTATGGCTACACCTTC
-	TRBV7-2	TRBJ1-3	-	CASSLVTGGNTIYF	TGTGCCAGCAGCTTAGTGACGGGAGGAAACACCATATATTTT
-	TRBV5-1	TRBJ2-7	TRBD1	CASSTGQGQREQYF	TGCGCCAGCAGCACGGGACAGGGACAGAGGGAGCAGTACTTC
-	TRBV14	TRBJ1-1	-	CASSQERRLPGDTEAFF	TGTGCCAGCAGCCAAGAACGGCGACTTCCCGGGGACACTGAAGCTTTCTTT
-	TRBV5-1	TRBJ1-4	TRBD1	CASSGTGGLEEKLFF	TGCGCCAGCAGCGGAACAGGGGGCTTGGAGGAAAAACTGTTTTTT
-	TRBV7-2	TRBJ1-6	-	CASSSNGTPTLHF	TGTGCCAGCAGCTCGAACGGGACGCCAACCCTCCACTTT
once	TRBV9	TRBJ2-2	-	CASSVGGSNTGELFF	TGTGCCAGCAGCGTAGGGGGGAGCAACACCGGGGAGCTGTTTTTT
-	TRBV4-2	TRBJ1-1	-	CASSQVGEMSAEAFF	TGTGCCAGCAGCCAAGTAGGGGAGATGAGCGCTGAAGCTTTCTTT
-	TRBV19	TRBJ1-5	TRBD1	CASSIEGQGERQPQHF	TGTGCCAGTAGTATAGAAGGACAGGGCGAGCGTCAGCCCCAGCATTTT
-	TRBV6-5	TRBJ1-2	TRBD1	CASRPREQGARGYTF	TGTGCCAGCAGGCCTCGGGAACAGGGGGCGAGAGGCTACACCTTC
-	TRBV30	TRBJ1-1	-	CAWSPQGGEAFF	TGTGCCTGGAGTCCCCAAGGAGGGGAAGCTTTCTTT
few	TRBV19	TRBJ2-7	-	CASSIGQPYEQYF	TGTGCCAGTAGTATCGGCCAGCCCTACGAGCAGTACTTC
-	TRBV9	TRBJ1-2	TRBD1	CASSVEGGGGYTF	TGTGCCAGCAGCGTAGAAGGGGGCGGTGGCTACACCTTC
once	TRBV28	TRBJ1-2	-	CASSWPNNYGYTF	TGTGCCAGCAGTTGGCCAAATAACTATGGCTACACCTTC
-	TRBV6-1	TRBJ1-4	TRBD1	CASSARVDRGGGEKLFF	TGTGCCAGCAGTGCAAGGGTTGACAGGGGCGGAGGTGAAAAACTGTTTTTT
-	TRBV5-4	TRBJ2-5	-	CASSFEGGGKAKETQYF	TGTGCCAGCAGCTTTGAAGGAGGGGGAAAGGCCAAAGAGACCCAGTACTTC
-	TRBV6-1	TRBJ1-4	-	CAAQGEAVSGEKLFF	TGTGCCGCTCAAGGGGAAGCGGTTTCGGGGGAAAAACTGTTTTTT
-	TRBV7-2	TRBJ2-7	-	CASSLSGTSYEQYF	TGTGCCAGCAGCCTTAGCGGAACGTCCTACGAGCAGTACTTC